The 10 T cell receptor beta chains listed next were all sequenced from one sample in a study of blood T cells in healthy people across ages. Through a sample-barcoded 5' primer and a J-beta primer mix, a second PCR was run for roughly 7 to 11 cycles. TCRdb processed the 5' RACE reads anew with MiXCR; each CDR3 protein has one entry. The sample has approximately 800,000 distinct CDR3 sequences; around 25% are singletons. The sample also formed part of further work on T cells of mothers and their children.

Sequenced input: blood. The receptors originated from a boy aged 5-17 years in good health.

The rearrangement uses TRBV20-1 and TRBJ2-5, with TRBD2 matching over 11 bases. Near its end, the DNA agrees better with TRBJ2-7, so the J call may be wrong. The germline gives CDR1 DFQATT, CDR2 SNEGSKA (reference sequence). The CDR3 totals 15 residues. CDR3 residues: CSARGLAGGPYEQYF. The CDR3 DNA reads TGCAGTGCTAGAGGCCTAGCGGGGGGTCCCTACGAGCAGTACTTC.

V and J are TRBV6-2 or TRBV6-3 and TRBJ2-2; TRBD2 matches 8 bases. The CDR3 contains 16 residues. Trimming at V came to 2 bases and at J to 3 bases, leaving 5 bases not matched to a gene. Germline CDR1 MNHEY, CDR2 SVGEGT. In DNA, the CDR3 is TGTGCCAGCAGTTACGGTGCGCGGGGGGACACCGGGGAGCTGTTTTTT. This encodes CASSYGARGDTGELFF.

Remarks on this clonotype: Since a much larger clone is just one base distant, this may be a read error. The J gene is TRBJ2-7, the V gene TRBV5-1; D not certain. The CDR3 contains 15 residues. With 0 bases removed from V and 0 bases from J, the gap between germline ends came to 10 bases. CDR1 is SGHRS, CDR2 YFSETQ, per germline. The CDR3 sequence: CASSLVSGFSYEQYF. In DNA, the CDR3 is TGCGCCAGCAGCTTGGTGAGTGGGTTCTCCTACGAGCAGTACTTC.

This clonotype was seen only a few times. The chain recombines TRBV5-6 with TRBJ1-2; the D is unclear. The CDR3 consists of 11 residues. CDR1 and CDR2 (germline): SGHDT, YYEEEE. V was shortened by 4 bases and J by 6 bases, with 7 bases between the two germline ends. The CDR3 here is CASSLEDGYTF. The CDR3 region has the DNA TGTGCCAGCAGCCTGGAGGATGGCTACACCTTC. Variable domain in full (rest from reference TRBV5-6 and TRBJ1-2): DAGVTQSPTHLIKTRGQQVTLRCSPKSGHDTVSWYQQALGQGPQFIFQYYEEEERQRGNFPDRFSGHQFPNYSSELNVNALLLGDSALYLCASSLEDGYTFGSGTRLTVV.

The chain couples TRBV7-9 to TRBJ2-1; 7 bases fit TRBD1. The CDR3 spans 14 residues. Germline V CDR1 and CDR2: SEHNR, FQNEAQ (reference sequence). V was pared by 5 bases and J by 4 bases, with 5 bases of the junction left unmatched. CDR3 DNA sequence: TGTGCCAGCAGCACCGGGGACAGATACAATGAGCAGTTCTTC. This sequence encodes CASSTGDRYNEQFF. The whole variable domain, filled in from reference TRBV7-9 and TRBJ2-1, reads DTGVSQNPRHKITKRGQNVTFRCDPISEHNRLYWYRQTLGQGPEFLTYFQNEAQLEKSRLLSDRFSAERPKGSFSTLEIQRTEQGDSAMYLCASSTGDRYNEQFFGPGTRLTVL.

This chain links TRBV12-3 or TRBV12-4 with TRBJ2-2; 8 nucleotides line up with TRBD1. V gave up 1 base and J gave up 4 bases; unmatched junction bases: 5. The CDR3 is 16 residues long. CDR3 DNA sequence: TGTGCCAGCAGTTTAGGCAGGGGGCTAAGCACCGGGGAGCTGTTTTTT. Its translation is CASSLGRGLSTGELFF.

The V gene is TRBV7-9, the J gene TRBJ2-1; TRBD1 matches 7 bases. With V trimmed by 5 bases and J by 2 bases, 6 bases remained unmatched. The CDR3 spans 15 residues. Germline V gene lookup returns CDR1 SEHNR and CDR2 FQNEAQ (reference sequence). The CDR3 nucleotides read TGTGCCAGCAGCACCCCGGGACAGACCTACAATGAGCAGTTCTTC. Its translation is CASSTPGQTYNEQFF.

The chain recombines TRBV4-1 with TRBJ2-2; no definite D call. CDR3 size: 15 residues. The germline V and J ends were trimmed by 4 bases and 5 bases, with 14 bases remaining between them. Germline V CDR1 and CDR2: MGHRA, YSYEKL. CDR3 sequence reads: CASSPRMVYTGELFF. In DNA, the CDR3 is TGCGCCAGCAGCCCCCGGATGGTGTATACCGGGGAGCTGTTTTTT.

V usage is TRBV3-1 and J usage is TRBJ2-5, with D possibly matching TRBD1 (5 bases). The J call may be wrong; the DNA end is better matched by TRBJ2-1. Germline V gene lookup returns CDR1 LGHDT and CDR2 YNNKEL (reference sequence). This CDR3 is built from 14 residues. The CDR3: CASSQQTANNEQFF. The CDR3 bases are TGTGCCAGCAGCCAACAGACAGCGAACAATGAGCAGTTCTTC.

This clonotype was observed a handful of times. The chain is built from TRBV6-5 and TRBJ2-7; 8 nucleotides agree with TRBD1. Germline V lookup: CDR1 MNHEY, CDR2 SVGAGI. After removal of 5 bases from V and 2 bases from J, the junction contained 8 bases not matched to a gene. This CDR3 is built from 15 residues. The CDR3 DNA follows: TGTGCCAGCAGTCCACCCGGGACAGGAACCTACGAGCAGTACTTC. This sequence encodes CASSPPGTGTYEQYF.